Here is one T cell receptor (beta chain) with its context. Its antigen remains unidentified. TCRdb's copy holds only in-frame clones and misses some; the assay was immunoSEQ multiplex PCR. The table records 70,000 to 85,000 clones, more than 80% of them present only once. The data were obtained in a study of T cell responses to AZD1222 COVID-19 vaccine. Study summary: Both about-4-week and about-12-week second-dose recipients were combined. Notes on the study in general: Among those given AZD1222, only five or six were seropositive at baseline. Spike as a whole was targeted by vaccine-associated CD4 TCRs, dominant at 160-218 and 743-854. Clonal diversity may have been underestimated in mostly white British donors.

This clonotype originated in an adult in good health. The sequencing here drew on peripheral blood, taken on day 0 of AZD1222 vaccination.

The CDR3 region has the DNA TGTGCCTGGAGTGGACTAGCGGGAGTCTACGAGCAGTACTTC. Its protein product is CAWSGLAGVYEQYF. This chain uses TRBV30 with TRBJ2-7, with TRBD2 identical over 12 bases. Germline V gene sequence: CDR1 GTSNPN, CDR2 SVGIG (reference sequence). Trimming cost V 1 base and J 3 bases; bases outside gene matches: 1. CDR3 length: 14 amino acids.